These 8 T cell receptor beta chains originate from one sample sequenced in a study of T cell responses to AZD1222 COVID-19 vaccine. Clones were read by immunoSEQ multiplex PCR, and TCRdb kept only the in-frame ones, dropping some. The sample yields roughly 120,000 clones, 85% to 90% seen once. The sample was peripheral blood, taken 28 days after the second AZD1222 dose. Receptor source: an adult who received the AZD1222 COVID-19 vaccine.

This chain connects TRBV10-3 to TRBJ1-1, with 7 bases aligning to TRBD1. From germline, CDR1 is ENHRY and CDR2 SYGVKD. This CDR3 spans 13 amino acids. Trimming took 4 bases from V and 4 from J; bases not matched to a gene: 3. The CDR3, as DNA: TGTGCCATCAGTGTATCAGGGGGCACTGAAGCTTTCTTT. Translating gives CAISVSGGTEAFF.

The V and J genes are TRBV6-6 and TRBJ1-6, with 8 bases aligning to TRBD1. The CDR3 contains 14 residues. V trimming: 6 bases; J trimming: 9 bases; junction bases outside the gene matches: 7. From germline, CDR1 is MNHNY and CDR2 SVGAGI (reference sequence). This CDR3 is CASSQQGVTSPLHF. CDR3 bases: TGTGCCAGCAGCCAACAGGGGGTGACTTCACCCCTCCACTTT.

V gene TRBV4-2 combines with J gene TRBJ2-7; 10 nucleotides match TRBD2. Germline CDR1 and CDR2: LGHNA and YNFKEQ. V trimming: 1 base; J trimming: 2 bases; junction bases outside the gene matches: 5. This CDR3 is 16 amino acids long. CDR3 loop: CASSQGGTSETYEQYF. Here the CDR3 DNA reads TGTGCCAGCAGCCAAGGTGGGACTAGCGAAACCTACGAGCAGTACTTC.

This chain links TRBV3-1 (or the pseudogene TRBV3-2) with TRBJ2-7; 8 nucleotides match TRBD1. The germline V gene has CDR1 LGHDT and CDR2 YNNKEL (reference sequence). The CDR3 totals 18 residues. The ends lost 0 bases at V and 10 bases at J; junction bases unmatched: 20. CDR3 loop: CASSQDENRGKRYGVQYF. CDR3 DNA: TGTGCCAGCAGCCAAGATGAGAACAGGGGGAAGCGATACGGGGTCCAGTACTTC.

V and J are TRBV11-2 and TRBJ2-2, with 8 bases aligning to TRBD1. The CDR3 contains 16 residues. Trimming cost V 1 base and J 5 bases; bases outside gene matches: 6. From germline, CDR1 is SGHAT and CDR2 FQNNGV. The CDR3 here is CASSLATGVWTGELFF. The DNA of the CDR3 is TGTGCCAGCAGCTTAGCGACAGGGGTTTGGACCGGGGAGCTGTTTTTT.

V usage is TRBV6-5 and J usage is TRBJ1-1, with D unresolved. V was cut by 1 base and J by 0 bases, with 12 bases left in between. Germline V lookup: CDR1 MNHEY, CDR2 SVGAGI. The CDR3 contains 16 residues. In DNA, the CDR3 is TGTGCCAGCAGTTACTTAGAGTCAGCTATGAACACTGAAGCTTTCTTT. Protein sequence: CASSYLESAMNTEAFF.

This clone was seen just once. The chain couples TRBV6-5 to TRBJ1-6; D unclear. The V and J ends lost 7 bases and 7 bases respectively, with 14 bases between them. This CDR3 has 14 residues. The germline gives CDR1 MNHEY, CDR2 SVGAGI. This chain's CDR3 is CASTSKIGNSPLHF. Written as DNA, the CDR3 is TGTGCCAGCACTAGTAAGATTGGAAATTCACCCCTCCACTTT.

The rearrangement links TRBV6-5 to TRBJ1-1, with TRBD1 as a possible D gene (5 bases). The V and J ends lost 7 bases and 11 bases respectively, with 17 bases between them. Germline CDR1 MNHEY, CDR2 SVGAGI. CDR3 size: 12 residues. The CDR3 region is CASTPGGGGAFF. Here the CDR3 DNA reads TGTGCCAGCACCCCCGGGGGGGGTGGGGCTTTCTTT.